The 31 T cell receptor beta chains presented below share a single source sample, sequenced in a study of graft-versus-host responses after intestinal transplantation. The table came from immunoSEQ multiplex PCR; TCRdb's copy has only in-frame clones and leaves some out. Of 11,000 to 15,000 clones in the sample, roughly 28% were seen once. The sample here was alloreactive CD4+ T cells from a mixed lymphocyte reaction culture, taken before intestinal transplant. As to subset: CFSE-low proliferating T cells sorted from approximately 6-day pre-transplant mixed lymphocyte reaction (GvH or HvG direction). These receptor sequences come from a human patient who received an intestinal transplant.

The chain links TRBV5-4 to TRBJ1-1; 8 positions match TRBD1. CDR3 size: 15 residues. The V and J ends lost 0 bases and 1 base, in that order; junction bases with no gene match: 2. CDR1 and CDR2 (germline): SGHNT, YYREEE (reference sequence). The CDR3 region is CASSLAGTGNTEAFF. The CDR3 coding sequence is TGTGCCAGCAGCTTGGCTGGGACAGGGAACACTGAAGCTTTCTTT.

The CDR3 DNA sequence: TGTGCCAGCAGTTACGGCGGAATGCCTTACAATGAGCAGTTCTTC. Its translation is CASSYGGMPYNEQFF. The V call is TRBV6-5, the J call TRBJ2-1; no clear D gene. The germline CDR1 and CDR2 sequences are MNHEY and SVGAGI. The V end lost 2 bases, the J end lost 4 bases, and 12 bases lay between the germline ends. CDR3 length equals 15 residues.

This clone came up once. V and J are TRBV29-1 and TRBJ2-1, with D perhaps TRBD2 (6 bases). The CDR3 runs 14 residues. CDR1 and CDR2 (germline): SQVTM, ANQGSEA. Trimming left V 5 bases short and J 3 bases short, with 14 bases between. The CDR3 nucleotides are TGCAGCGTTTTAATGGGACTGCACTACAATGAGCAGTTCTTC. This translates into CSVLMGLHYNEQFF.

This CDR3 is CASRLKPGLAGGLFDEQFF. In DNA, the CDR3 is TGTGCCAGCAGACTGAAACCGGGACTAGCGGGAGGGCTCTTCGATGAGCAGTTCTTC. V is TRBV11-2 and J is TRBJ2-1, with 16 nucleotides matching TRBD2. The germline V gene encodes CDR1 SGHAT and CDR2 FQNNGV. This CDR3 comprises 19 residues. With 6 bases clipped from V and 8 bases from J, the junction kept 16 bases outside the gene matches.

There are a few counts of this clone. The rearrangement joins TRBV7-8 to TRBJ2-1, with D perhaps TRBD1 (5 bases). The V end was cut by 2 bases, the J end by 6 bases, with 14 bases between. Germline values: CDR1 SGHVS, CDR2 FQNEAQ. The CDR3 is 15 residues long. The CDR3 DNA sequence: TGTGCCAGCAGCTTAAAGGTCTGGCAGGGCAATGAGCAGTTCTTC. Residues: CASSLKVWQGNEQFF.

The chain links TRBV4-2 to TRBJ2-6, with 10 bases that match TRBD2. Trimming took 5 bases from V and 0 from J; bases not matched to a gene: 4. The CDR3 spans 17 residues. Germline loops: CDR1 LGHNA, CDR2 YNFKEQ. CDR3 DNA sequence: TGTGCCAGCAGCATCGGACTAGCGGTCTCTGGGGCCAACGTCCTGACTTTC. Translating it yields CASSIGLAVSGANVLTF.

Only a few counts were recorded for this clone. Other nucleotide sequences from this sample produce the same CDR3. V and J are TRBV2 and TRBJ1-2; unclear D gene. Between the trimmed V and J ends, which lost 11 bases and 7 bases, there was a span of 8 bases. The CDR3 length is 9 residues. Germline V gives CDR1 SNHLY, CDR2 FYNNEI. The CDR3 bases are TGTGCCGTACGGGGTGGCTACACCTTC. Its translation is CAVRGGYTF.

This clone was found a few times. The chain is built from TRBV6-6 and TRBJ2-1, with D possibly matching TRBD1 (5 bases). Trimming stripped 6 bases from V and 4 bases from J, with 10 bases between. Germline CDR1 is MNHNY and CDR2 is SVGAGI (reference sequence). This CDR3 region has 13 residues. The CDR3 here is CASRVSGYNEQFF. DNA for the CDR3: TGTGCCAGCAGGGTCTCAGGGTACAATGAGCAGTTCTTC.

V is TRBV6-6 and J is TRBJ2-5; D might be TRBD2 (5 bases). The CDR3 is 14 residues long. The V gene lost 0 bases and the J gene lost 1 base, with 6 bases spanning the gap. Germline CDR1 and CDR2: MNHNY and SVGAGI (reference sequence). CDR3 residues: CASSYSRAQETQYF. CDR3 nucleotides: TGTGCCAGCAGTTACTCGCGGGCCCAAGAGACCCAGTACTTC.

This clone was seen a few times. The chain combines TRBV5-6 with TRBJ2-1; 7 bases fit TRBD2. The CDR3 is made up of 16 amino acids. The V and J ends lost 4 bases and 5 bases, in that order; junction bases with no gene match: 12. Germline CDR1 is SGHDT and CDR2 is YYEEEE. DNA for the CDR3: TGTGCCAGCAGCAGAATGACAGCGGGACCCGACAATGAGCAGTTCTTC. It is translated as CASSRMTAGPDNEQFF.

The V and J genes are TRBV18 and TRBJ2-5; weak D call: TRBD2 (6 bases). Deletions cut 2 bases from V and 5 bases from J, with 12 bases between. CDR3 length equals 14 residues. Germline V CDR1 and CDR2: KGHSH, LQKENI. CDR3 DNA: TGTGCCAGCTCACCAGGAGGGTTGTTCGAGACCCAGTACTTC. Translated: CASSPGGLFETQYF. Using reference TRBV18 and TRBJ2-5 for the parts outside the CDR3, the full variable domain is NAGVMQNPRHLVRRRGQEARLRCSPMKGHSHVYWYRQLPEEGLKFMVYLQKENIIDESGMPKERFSAEFPKEGPSILRIQQVVRGDSAAYFCASSPGGLFETQYFGPGTRLLVL.

For the CDR3, the DNA is TGTGCCAGCAGCGAGCTAGAGGTTGAGCAGTTCTTC. Its translation: CASSELEVEQFF. The gene calls are TRBV6-5 and TRBJ2-1; D is ambiguous. Per the germline V gene, CDR1 is MNHEY and CDR2 is SVGAGI. The CDR3 is made up of 12 amino acids. Trimming shortened V by 6 bases and J by 9 bases, and 12 bases separated the two germline ends.

This chain uses TRBV29-1 with TRBJ2-7; weak D call: TRBD2 (5 bases). The CDR3 runs to 11 residues. Germline CDR1 reads SQVTM; CDR2 reads ANQGSEA. Deletions cut 6 bases from V and 0 bases from J, with 6 bases between. CDR3 nucleotide sequence: TGCAGCGTGGGAGTCTCCTACGAGCAGTACTTC. Protein sequence: CSVGVSYEQYF.

This clone is deemed medium-sized (0.01 to 0.1%). This sample also contains other DNA sequences that code for the same CDR3. The rearrangement joins TRBV5-4 to TRBJ2-1, with 11 positions matching TRBD2. Germline loops: CDR1 SGHNT, CDR2 YYREEE (reference sequence). This CDR3 has 14 residues. J gave up 10 bases and V 4 bases, and 7 bases lay outside the gene matches. CDR3 coding DNA: TGTGCCAGCAGCATTACTAGCGGGAGAATCGAGCAGTTCTTC. Translation: CASSITSGRIEQFF.

The chain joins TRBV15 to TRBJ2-3, with TRBD1 identical over 7 bases. V shed 5 bases, J shed 8 bases, and the junction held 4 bases outside the gene matches. There are 12 residues in the CDR3. The germline V gene encodes CDR1 LNHNV and CDR2 YYDKDF (reference sequence). The CDR3 spells CATSRDSSTQYF. CDR3 bases: TGTGCCACCAGCCGGGACAGTTCTACGCAGTATTTT.

The genes are TRBV27 and TRBJ1-1; D is uncertain. The CDR3 sequence is 14 residues long. Germline V gene lookup returns CDR1 MNHEY and CDR2 SMNVEV (reference sequence). With 6 bases removed from V and 0 bases from J, the gap between germline ends came to 11 bases. The CDR3 region is CASSRTGLNTEAFF. The CDR3 DNA reads as TGTGCCAGCAGCCGGACGGGGTTGAACACTGAAGCTTTCTTT.

This clone occurred a few times. The rearrangement joins TRBV7-9 to TRBJ1-1; 12 nucleotides agree with TRBD1. This CDR3 comprises 18 residues. The V segment lost 2 bases and the J segment 1 base; nucleotides outside the gene matches: 8. CDR1 and CDR2 (germline): SEHNR, FQNEAQ (reference sequence). This chain's CDR3 is CASSLSRGTGGANTEAFF. The CDR3 DNA is TGTGCCAGCAGCTTAAGTAGGGGGACAGGGGGCGCGAACACTGAAGCTTTCTTT.

The rearrangement links TRBV4-2 to TRBJ2-1, with D uncertain. Trimming pared 5 bases from V and 5 bases from J, leaving 13 bases between. This CDR3 contains 14 residues. In germline, CDR1 is LGHNA, CDR2 YNFKEQ. CDR3 residues: CASSLGNYDNEQFF. CDR3 DNA: TGTGCCAGCAGCTTGGGCAATTACGACAATGAGCAGTTCTTC.

V usage is TRBV19 and J usage is TRBJ2-3; 8 bases line up with TRBD2. Germline CDR1 and CDR2: LNHDA and SQIVND (reference sequence). The CDR3 runs 17 residues. V lost 3 bases, J lost 2 bases, and 10 bases stayed unmatched. CDR3 amino acids: CASSMASGSSFTDTQYF. CDR3 bases: TGTGCCAGTAGTATGGCTAGCGGGTCTTCCTTCACAGATACGCAGTATTTT.

V and J are TRBV7-6 and TRBJ2-5; D gene uncertain. The CDR3 consists of 11 residues. Germline V CDR1 and CDR2: SGHVS, FNYEAQ. V gave up 2 bases and J gave up 5 bases, with 3 bases separating them. CDR3 sequence (DNA): TGTGCCAGCAGCTTATGGGAGACCCAGTACTTC. Protein product: CASSLWETQYF.

This chain links TRBV7-3 with TRBJ2-1; no firm D call. Trimming cost V 7 bases and J 0 bases, with 10 bases left between them. CDR1 is SGHTA, CDR2 FQGTGA, per germline. The CDR3 is 14 residues long. CDR3 loop: CASMIHGSYNEQFF. Here the CDR3 DNA reads TGTGCCAGCATGATCCATGGCTCCTACAATGAGCAGTTCTTC.

This chain uses TRBV6-6 with TRBJ1-5; perhaps TRBD1 as D (5 bases). Per the germline V gene, CDR1 is MNHNY and CDR2 is SVGAGI (reference sequence). CDR3 length: 15 residues. Trimming removed 0 bases at V and 4 bases at J, with 10 bases between. The CDR3 loop is CASSYSRQGNQPQHF. The CDR3 nucleotides are TGTGCCAGCAGTTACTCGCGGCAGGGAAATCAGCCCCAGCATTTT.

This clone was detected a few times. CDR3 DNA: TGTGCCAGCAGCTTGGCCGGGACTAGCGGGAGGGCTCGGGGGTATTTT. Its translation is CASSLAGTSGRARGYF. The chain recombines TRBV5-6 with TRBJ2-3; TRBD2 matches at 16 bases. CDR1 SGHDT and CDR2 YYEEEE come from the germline V gene. Unmatched junction bases numbered 9, after V lost 0 bases and J lost 14 bases. The CDR3 sequence is 16 residues long.

This clone was detected only a few times. The chain combines TRBV5-1 with TRBJ1-5; maybe TRBD1 (6 bases). Germline loops: CDR1 SGHRS, CDR2 YFSETQ. The CDR3 length is 14 residues. V was pared by 0 bases and J by 6 bases, with 10 bases between. This chain's CDR3 is CASSLEGGSQPQHF. The CDR3, as DNA: TGCGCCAGCAGCTTGGAGGGGGGGAGTCAGCCCCAGCATTTT.

The chain recombines TRBV19 with TRBJ2-5; tentatively, D is TRBD2 (6 bases). CDR1 and CDR2 (germline): LNHDA, SQIVND (reference sequence). The germline V and J ends were trimmed by 1 base and 4 bases, with 10 bases remaining between them. The CDR3 contains 14 residues. The CDR3 DNA reads TGTGCCAGTAGTATAGGGGGGGTAGGAGAGACCCAGTACTTC. Protein: CASSIGGVGETQYF.

V and J are TRBV9 and TRBJ1-2, with 8 positions matching TRBD1. The CDR3 consists of 14 residues. V gave up 4 bases and J gave up 4 bases; unmatched junction bases: 6. Germline CDR1 is SGDLS and CDR2 is YYNGEE. Here the CDR3 DNA reads TGTGCCAGCAGCCCCCGGACAGGGCCCTATGGCTACACCTTC. Its protein product is CASSPRTGPYGYTF.

This clone showed up just a few times. V is TRBV11-2 and J is TRBJ2-7; TRBD2 might be the D (6 bases). The germline gives CDR1 SGHAT, CDR2 FQNNGV. V was shortened by 3 bases and J by 5 bases, with 14 bases between the two germline ends. This CDR3 has 14 residues. In DNA form, the CDR3 reads TGTGCCAGCAGCTTTGGAGGGAGTCGTGACGAGCAGTACTTC. Translated, it gives CASSFGGSRDEQYF.

By share of the sample, this clone is medium-sized. The chain carries TRBV5-8 and TRBJ2-3; 9 nucleotides agree with TRBD2. J gave up 8 bases and V 0 bases, and 10 bases lay outside the gene matches. Per the germline V gene, CDR1 is SGHTS and CDR2 is YDEGEE. CDR3 size: 16 residues. The CDR3 region is CASSLGVSGRWGTQYF. CDR3 coding DNA: TGTGCCAGCAGCTTGGGGGTTAGCGGGAGATGGGGTACGCAGTATTTT.

The CDR3 here is CASSTGQTRDTQYF. CDR3 coding DNA: TGTGCCAGCAGCACGGGACAGACTCGGGATACGCAGTATTTT. This chain uses TRBV7-2 with TRBJ2-3; 7 bases fit TRBD1. J gave up 6 bases and V 5 bases, and 8 bases lay outside the gene matches. CDR3 length equals 14 residues. Germline CDR1 reads SGHTA; CDR2 reads FQGNSA. The full variable domain, its missing parts supplied by reference TRBV7-2 and TRBJ2-3, is GAGVSQSPSNKVTEKGKDVELRCDPISGHTALYWYRQSLGQGLEFLIYFQGNSAPDKSGLPSDRFSAERTGGSVSTLTIQRTQQEDSAVYLCASSTGQTRDTQYFGPGTRLTVL.

This clone was seen more than once but under ten times. The rearrangement joins TRBV7-9 to TRBJ2-3; perhaps TRBD1 as D (6 bases). The germline V gene encodes CDR1 SEHNR and CDR2 FQNEAQ (reference sequence). The V gene lost 0 bases and the J gene lost 1 base, with 14 bases spanning the gap. The CDR3 has 17 amino acids. As DNA, the CDR3 is TGTGCCAGCAGCTTAGCGAGGGACACTTTTCGCACAGATACGCAGTATTTT. Translated: CASSLARDTFRTDTQYF.

The chain joins TRBV7-2 to TRBJ1-1; D remains ambiguous. Germline V gene sequence: CDR1 SGHTA, CDR2 FQGNSA. Trimming pared 5 bases from V and 6 bases from J, leaving 7 bases between. The CDR3 is 11 residues long. DNA of the CDR3: TGTGCCAGCAGCCGGCAAGCTGAAGCTTTCTTT. Protein: CASSRQAEAFF.